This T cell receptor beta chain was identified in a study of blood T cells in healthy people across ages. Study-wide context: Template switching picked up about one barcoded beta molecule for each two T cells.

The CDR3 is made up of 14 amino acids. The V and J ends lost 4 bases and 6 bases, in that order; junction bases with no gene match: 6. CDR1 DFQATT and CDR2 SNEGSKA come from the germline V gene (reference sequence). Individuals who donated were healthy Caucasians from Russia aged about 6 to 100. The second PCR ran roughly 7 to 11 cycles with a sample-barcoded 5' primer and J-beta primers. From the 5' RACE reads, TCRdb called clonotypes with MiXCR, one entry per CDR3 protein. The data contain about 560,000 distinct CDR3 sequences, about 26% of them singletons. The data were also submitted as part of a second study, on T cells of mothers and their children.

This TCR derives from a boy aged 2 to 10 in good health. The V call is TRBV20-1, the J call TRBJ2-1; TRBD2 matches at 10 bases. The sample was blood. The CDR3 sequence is CSAIRTSGSNEQFF. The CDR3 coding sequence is TGCAGTGCTATCCGGACTAGCGGAAGCAATGAGCAGTTCTTC.